This T cell receptor (beta chain) was documented in a study of T-cell reconstitution after alpha-beta-depleted transplantation in children. This clonotype was picked up a small number of times. A TCRbeta library incorporating unique molecular identifiers was prepared. From the PCR reads, TCRdb called clonotypes with MiXCR, one entry per CDR3 protein. The sample yields 200,000 to 250,000 distinct CDR3 sequences, 8% to 10% seen once. This CDR3 is 16 amino acids long. Trimming removed 6 bases at V and 6 bases at J, with 22 bases between. Looked up from germline, CDR1 is MNHEY and CDR2 is SVGEGT. The receptor was isolated from a human donor who donated a stem cell graft to a child with acute lymphoblastic leukemia. The rearrangement joins TRBV6-2 or TRBV6-3 to TRBJ2-3; the D is unclear. This sample comprised PBMCs from the stem cell graft donor, obtained from the stem cell graft. The CDR3 sequence: CASSPLDDPPRDTQYF. CDR3 nucleotide sequence: TGTGCCAGCAGCCCCCTAGACGACCCTCCCAGGGATACGCAGTATTTT.